The clone carrying this T cell receptor beta chain was counted at least ten times. This entry belongs to a study of regulatory T cells in long-lasting Graves disease. CDR1 is MDHEN, CDR2 SYDVKM, per germline. The CDR3 consists of 15 residues. The germline V and J ends were trimmed by 6 bases and 4 bases, with 17 bases remaining between them. According to the study, TCR beta libraries were built with iRepertoire HTBI primers and CDR3-region Arm-PCR. One entry per CDR3 protein, called by TCRdb with MiXCR from the multiplex PCR reads. This table has fewer than 350,000 distinct CDR3 sequences, 15% to 20% appearing once. Time point in this sample: newly diagnosed GD, antithyroid drugs for less than 3 months. PBMC RNA served as the TCR library source.

The receptor's source is a female donor with Graves disease. The sample consisted of peripheral blood mononuclear cells (PBMCs), taken at new diagnosis, from a patient treated with antithyroid drugs. The gene calls are TRBV28 and TRBJ2-3; TRBD1 might be the D (6 bases). CDR3 amino acids: CASSLAGVPADTQYF. CDR3 sequence (DNA): TGTGCCAGCAGCTTAGCAGGGGTCCCCGCAGATACGCAGTATTTT. Supplemented by reference TRBV28 and TRBJ2-3, the full variable domain reads DVKVTQSSRYLVKRTGEKVFLECVQDMDHENMFWYRQDPGLGLRLIYFSYDVKMKEKGDIPEGYSVSREKKERFSLILESASTNQTSMYLCASSLAGVPADTQYFGPGTRLTVL.